These 3 T cell receptor beta chains came from one sample sequenced in a study of T cells in Graves' hyperthyroidism and ophthalmopathy (dated 2019 in TCRdb). The library was built by means of multiplex PCR. The data were produced on an Illumina HiSeq 2000. The TCR beta CDR3 regions were amplified from the RNA transcripts. The TCR CDR3 was subjected to a first round of RT-PCR using the HTBI primer set and the Qiagen OneStep RT-PCR kit. TCRdb handled the public reads itself, with Q25 trimming in fastp and clone calling in MiXCR, and kept productive beta chains. Here each entry gathers all rows of one CDR3 protein and keeps the most common genes and DNA. Within this sample are 450,000 to 600,000 distinct CDR3 sequences, with 15% to 20% of them counted one time only. Roughly 50% of the sample belongs to the ten largest clones. The specimen sequenced was blood. These receptors came from a man aged 40-50 years with Graves' ophthalmopathy.

The rearrangement joins TRBV6-5 to TRBJ1-4, with D uncertain. This CDR3 region has 14 residues. Per germline, CDR1 MNHEY and CDR2 SVGAGI. The V end lost 0 bases, the J end lost 8 bases, and 10 bases lay between the germline ends. The DNA of the CDR3 is TGTGCCAGCAGTTACTCTCCGGGAGGGGAAAAACTGTTTTTT. Its translation: CASSYSPGGEKLFF.

This clonotype was picked up one time. This chain connects TRBV10-2 to TRBJ2-7; the D is unclear. Germline assignment: CDR1 WSHSY and CDR2 SAAADI. V lost 1 base and J 3 bases, leaving 4 bases between the germline ends. This CDR3 is 12 amino acids long. CDR3 DNA: TGCGCCAGCAGTGAGTTAGACTACGAGCAGTACTTC. It is translated as CASSELDYEQYF.

J is TRBJ2-3 and V is TRBV20-1; 15 nucleotides align to TRBD2. The CDR3 contains 17 residues. Trimming at V came to 1 base and at J to 2 bases, leaving 4 bases not matched to a gene. In germline, CDR1 is DFQATT, CDR2 SNEGSKA (reference sequence). CDR3 amino acids: CSARAGLAGGYTDTQYF. The CDR3 DNA follows: TGCAGTGCTAGAGCTGGACTAGCGGGGGGGTACACAGATACGCAGTATTTT.